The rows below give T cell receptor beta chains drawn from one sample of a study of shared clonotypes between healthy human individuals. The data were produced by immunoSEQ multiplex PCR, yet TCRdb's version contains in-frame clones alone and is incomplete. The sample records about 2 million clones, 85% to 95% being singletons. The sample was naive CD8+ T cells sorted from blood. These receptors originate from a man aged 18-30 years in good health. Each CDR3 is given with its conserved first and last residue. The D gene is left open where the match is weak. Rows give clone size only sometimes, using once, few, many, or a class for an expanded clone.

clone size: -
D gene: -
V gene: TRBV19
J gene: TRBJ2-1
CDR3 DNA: TGTGCCAGTAGTTTAGACGGGGAAAATGAGCAGTTCTTC
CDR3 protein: CASSLDGENEQFF

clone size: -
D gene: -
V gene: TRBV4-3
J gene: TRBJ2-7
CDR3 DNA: TGCGCCAGCAGCCAAGATGAGGAGGGGGAGACCTACGAGCAGTACTTC
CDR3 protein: CASSQDEEGETYEQYF

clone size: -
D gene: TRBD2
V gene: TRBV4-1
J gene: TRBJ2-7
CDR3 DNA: TGCGCCAGCAGCCACGCCGGGAGGGCCGGCTACGAGCAGTACTTC
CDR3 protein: CASSHAGRAGYEQYF

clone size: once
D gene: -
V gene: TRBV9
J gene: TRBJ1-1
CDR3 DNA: TGTGCCAGCAGCGGTTCCTTACCATGGGCTGAAGCTTTCTTT
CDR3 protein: CASSGSLPWAEAFF

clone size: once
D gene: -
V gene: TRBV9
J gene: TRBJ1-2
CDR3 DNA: TGTGCCAGCAGCGACTCAGGCGGCTTGAATGGCTACACCTTC
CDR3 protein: CASSDSGGLNGYTF

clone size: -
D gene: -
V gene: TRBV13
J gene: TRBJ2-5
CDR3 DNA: TGTGCCAGCAGCTCCTACAGTAGGGGGGTCGGAGGGGAGACCCAGTACTTC
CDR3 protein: CASSSYSRGVGGETQYF

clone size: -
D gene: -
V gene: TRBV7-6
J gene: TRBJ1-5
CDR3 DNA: TGTGCCAGCACCGAGGGACCCAATCAGCCCCAGCATTTT
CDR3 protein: CASTEGPNQPQHF

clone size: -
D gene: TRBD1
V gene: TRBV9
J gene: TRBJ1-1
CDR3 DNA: TGTGCCAGCAGCGACCAGACAGGGAAGGTCACTGAAGCTTTCTTT
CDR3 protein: CASSDQTGKVTEAFF

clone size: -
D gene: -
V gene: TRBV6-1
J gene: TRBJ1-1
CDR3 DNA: TGTGCCAGCAGTGAAAATTTTGAGCAGGACGATGAAGCTTTCTTT
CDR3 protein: CASSENFEQDDEAFF

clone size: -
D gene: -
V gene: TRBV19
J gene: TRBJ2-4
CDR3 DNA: TGTGCCAGTAGTATAGTGGGGGAGAACATTCAGTACTTC
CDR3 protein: CASSIVGENIQYF

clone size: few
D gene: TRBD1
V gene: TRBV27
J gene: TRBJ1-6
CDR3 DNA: TGTGCCAGCAGTGACAGGGTGTCCTATAATTCACCCCTCCACTTT
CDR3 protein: CASSDRVSYNSPLHF

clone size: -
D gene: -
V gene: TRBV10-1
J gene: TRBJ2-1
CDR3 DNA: TGCGCCAGCAGTGAGTCGAGGTCCGAAAGAGGGAATGAGCAGTTCTTC
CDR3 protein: CASSESRSERGNEQFF

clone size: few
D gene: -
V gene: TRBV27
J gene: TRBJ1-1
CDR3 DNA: TGTGCCAGCAGTTTATGGCAGAACACTGAAGCTTTCTTT
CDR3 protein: CASSLWQNTEAFF

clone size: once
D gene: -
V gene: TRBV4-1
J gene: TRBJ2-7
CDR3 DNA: TGCGCCAGCAGCCAAGAAGGGACGGGAGCGCTCCCCTACGAGCAGTACTTC
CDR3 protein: CASSQEGTGALPYEQYF

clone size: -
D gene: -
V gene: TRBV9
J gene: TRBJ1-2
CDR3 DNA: TGTGCCAGCAGCGACGGAGGGACTAACTATGGCTACACCTTC
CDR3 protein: CASSDGGTNYGYTF

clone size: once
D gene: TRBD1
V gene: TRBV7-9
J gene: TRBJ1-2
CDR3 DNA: TGTGCCAGCGCGTCGGAGGGGGCGACGGATGGCTACACCTTC
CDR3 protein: CASASEGATDGYTF

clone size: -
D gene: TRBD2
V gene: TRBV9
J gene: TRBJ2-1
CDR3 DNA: TGTGCCAGCAGCGTAGTAGCTAGCGGGGGTGAGAATGAGCAGTTCTTC
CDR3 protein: CASSVVASGGENEQFF

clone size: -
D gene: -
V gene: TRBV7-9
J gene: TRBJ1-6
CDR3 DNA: TGTGCCAGCAGCTCACGGCCGGGTGAGGACTATAATTCACCCCTCCACTTT
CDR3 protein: CASSSRPGEDYNSPLHF

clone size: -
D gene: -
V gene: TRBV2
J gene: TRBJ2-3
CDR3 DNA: TGTGCCAGCAGTGAAGCTTGGCAGGAACCTAGCACAGATACGCAGTATTTT
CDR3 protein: CASSEAWQEPSTDTQYF

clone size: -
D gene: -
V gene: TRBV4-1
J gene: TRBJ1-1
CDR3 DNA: TGCGCCAGCAGCCAACTTCGGTCGAACACTGAAGCTTTCTTT
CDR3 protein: CASSQLRSNTEAFF

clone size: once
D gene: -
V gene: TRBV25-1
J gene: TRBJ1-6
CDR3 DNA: TGTGCCAGCAGTGAAGAGAGGGCTTCACCCCTCCACTTT
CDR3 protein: CASSEERASPLHF

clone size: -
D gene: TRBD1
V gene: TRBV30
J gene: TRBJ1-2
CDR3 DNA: TGTGCCTGGACCCCCAGACAGGGCTGGGGCTATGGCTACACCTTC
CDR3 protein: CAWTPRQGWGYGYTF

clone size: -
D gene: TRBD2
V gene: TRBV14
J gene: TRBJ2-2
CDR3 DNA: TGTGCCAGCAGCCCCTTAGCGGGGGAGAGCACCGGGGAGCTGTTTTTT
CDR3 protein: CASSPLAGESTGELFF

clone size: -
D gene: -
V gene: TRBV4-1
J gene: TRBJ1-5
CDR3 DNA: TGCGCCAGCAGCTACCAGGACGGGGGTAATCAGCCCCAGCATTTT
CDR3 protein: CASSYQDGGNQPQHF

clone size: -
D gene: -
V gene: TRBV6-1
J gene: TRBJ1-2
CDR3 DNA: TGTGCCAGCAGTGATTTGTTGCCTTTCTATGGCTACACCTTC
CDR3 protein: CASSDLLPFYGYTF

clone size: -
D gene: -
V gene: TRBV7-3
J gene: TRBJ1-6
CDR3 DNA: TGTGCCAGCAGCGTACAGGGTAGGGATTCACCCCTCCACTTT
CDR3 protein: CASSVQGRDSPLHF

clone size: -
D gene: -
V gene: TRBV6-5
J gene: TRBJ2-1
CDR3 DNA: TGTGCCAGCAACGACCCCGGGAGCCATGAGCAGTTCTTC
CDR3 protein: CASNDPGSHEQFF

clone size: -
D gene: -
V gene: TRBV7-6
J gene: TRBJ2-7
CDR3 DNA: TGTGCCAGCAGCTTAGAGGTCACGTACGAGCAGTACTTC
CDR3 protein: CASSLEVTYEQYF

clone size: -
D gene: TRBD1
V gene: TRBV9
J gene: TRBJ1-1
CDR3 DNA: TGTGCCAGCAGCAGGACAGGGACTGAAGCTTTCTTT
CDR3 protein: CASSRTGTEAFF

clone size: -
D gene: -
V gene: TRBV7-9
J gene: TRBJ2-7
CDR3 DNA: TGTGCCAGCAGCTTAAAGGGTCTCGAGCAGTACTTC
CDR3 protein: CASSLKGLEQYF

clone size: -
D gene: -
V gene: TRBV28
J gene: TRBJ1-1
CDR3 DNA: TGTGCCAGCAGTTTCCTATTGACAGAGAACACTGAAGCTTTCTTT
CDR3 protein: CASSFLLTENTEAFF

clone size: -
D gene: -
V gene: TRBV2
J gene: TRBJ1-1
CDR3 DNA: TGTGCCAGCAGTGAGTCGGCTGAAGCTTTCTTT
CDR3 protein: CASSESAEAFF

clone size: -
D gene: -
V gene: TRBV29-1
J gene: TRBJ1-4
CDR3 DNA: TGCAGCGTTGACGGGGGGTTTAATGAAAAACTGTTTTTT
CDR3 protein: CSVDGGFNEKLFF

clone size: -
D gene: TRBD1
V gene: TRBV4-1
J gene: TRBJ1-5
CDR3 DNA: TGCGCCAGCAGCCATCCCCTGGGGACAGGGAGTCAGCCCCAGCATTTT
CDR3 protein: CASSHPLGTGSQPQHF

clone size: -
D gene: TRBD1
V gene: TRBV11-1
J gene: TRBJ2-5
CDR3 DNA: TGTGCCAGCAGCTCTTGGACAGGGTCGTCCCAAGAGACCCAGTACTTC
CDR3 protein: CASSSWTGSSQETQYF